The 23 T cell receptor beta chains in this list originate from one sample, sequenced in a study of identical twins. Each CDR3 protein is one row after TCRdb ran MiXCR on the 5' RACE reads. Of about 1.7 million distinct CDR3 sequences detected, 32% appear once; the ten largest clones hold 0.27%. The sequenced sample consisted of cord blood. The receptors originated from a newborn girl in good health.

The chain recombines TRBV7-9 with TRBJ2-5; D is unresolved. This CDR3 comprises 15 residues. CDR1 is SEHNR and CDR2 is FQNEAQ in the germline V gene (reference sequence). V was cut by 0 bases and J by 1 base, with 9 bases left in between. The CDR3 here is CASSLALLVQETQYF. The CDR3 DNA reads as TGTGCCAGCAGCTTAGCCTTATTAGTCCAAGAGACCCAGTACTTC.

In this sample, this clonotype turned up a few times. The V gene is TRBV3-1, the J gene TRBJ2-5; D uncertain. V was clipped by 5 bases and J by 2 bases, with 15 bases between them. Germline loops: CDR1 LGHDT, CDR2 YNNKEL (reference sequence). The length of the CDR3 is 15 residues. CDR3 amino acids: CASSLDGGRQETQYF. DNA of the CDR3: TGTGCCAGCAGCTTGGACGGCGGCCGTCAAGAGACCCAGTACTTC.

The J gene is TRBJ2-1, the V gene TRBV4-1; the match to TRBD2 covers 13 bases. The CDR3 contains 15 residues. Germline CDR1 is MGHRA and CDR2 is YSYEKL. The V and J ends lost 5 bases and 8 bases, in that order; junction bases with no gene match: 6. The chain's CDR3 is CASSSPTSGRYEQFF. The CDR3 DNA sequence: TGCGCCAGCAGCTCGCCGACTAGCGGGAGGTATGAGCAGTTCTTC.

The chain recombines TRBV2 with TRBJ1-1; TRBD1 matches at 8 bases. Trimming at V came to 11 bases and at J to 6 bases, leaving 14 bases not matched to a gene. The CDR3 length is 14 residues. Per the germline V gene, CDR1 is SNHLY and CDR2 is FYNNEI. The CDR3, as DNA: TGTGCCTGTTCGGTTGGACAGGGTAAGGCTGAAGCTTTCTTT. It encodes CACSVGQGKAEAFF.

Notes on this clonotype: Given a much more abundant clone one base away, this may be a read error. The genes are TRBV4-1 and TRBJ2-3, with D tentatively TRBD2 (6 bases). The CDR3 loop spans 14 amino acids. V was pared by 7 bases and J by 10 bases, with 21 bases between. Germline CDR1 reads MGHRA; CDR2 reads YSYEKL. This CDR3 is CASNQPAARDSQYF. As DNA, the CDR3 is TGCGCCAGCAACCAGCCAGCCGCCCGGGACTCGCAGTATTTT.

The chain has TRBV9 and TRBJ2-1, with 10 positions matching TRBD2. The J call may be wrong; the DNA end is better matched by TRBJ2-7. The CDR3 runs to 16 residues. Germline V gives CDR1 SGDLS, CDR2 YYNGEE. Written as DNA, the CDR3 is TGTGCCAGCAGCACACTAGCGGGGAGCTCCTACAATGAGCAGTACTTC. This gives the protein CASSTLAGSSYNEQYF.

This clonotype was counted a few times. The rearrangement joins TRBV11-2 to TRBJ1-4, with a possible D match to TRBD1 (5 bases). CDR1 and CDR2 (germline): SGHAT, FQNNGV. There are 15 residues in the CDR3. Trimming left V 3 bases short and J 0 bases short, with 8 bases between. CDR3 DNA sequence: TGTGCCAGCAGCTTTGCAGGGACAACTAATGAAAAACTGTTTTTT. It encodes CASSFAGTTNEKLFF.

V is TRBV6-1 and J is TRBJ1-1; tentative D call: TRBD1 (5 bases). The germline V and J ends were trimmed by 7 bases and 5 bases, with 20 bases remaining between them. This CDR3 contains 15 residues. In germline, CDR1 is MNHNS, CDR2 SASEGT. CDR3 residues: CASNRLGVDATEAFF. DNA of the CDR3: TGTGCCAGCAACAGACTGGGGGTCGATGCTACTGAAGCTTTCTTT.

This sequence joins TRBV7-8 and TRBJ2-3; unclear D gene. Per the germline V gene, CDR1 is SGHVS and CDR2 is FQNEAQ. The length of the CDR3 is 15 residues. Trimming took off 5 bases at V and 3 bases at J, with 15 bases between the two ends. This chain's CDR3 is CASSARRLFTDTQYF. CDR3 sequence (DNA): TGTGCCAGCAGCGCTAGGCGCCTCTTTACAGATACGCAGTATTTT.

This clonotype occurred many times. One end of the junction is discordant with germline, which a read error may explain. The CDR3 sequence: CASSLTRGNYGYTF. In nucleotides, the CDR3 is TGTGCCAGCAGTTTAACCAGGGGAAACTATGGCTACACCTTC. This chain joins TRBV5-1 and TRBJ1-2; D possibly corresponds to TRBD1 (6 bases). This CDR3 comprises 14 residues. Germline values: CDR1 SGHRS, CDR2 YFSETQ.

This clonotype was seen a few times. CDR3 loop: CATSGRGSGYTF. Here the CDR3 DNA reads TGTGCCACCAGTGGTCGGGGGAGTGGCTACACCTTC. The rearrangement uses TRBV24-1 and TRBJ1-2, with D tentatively TRBD1 (5 bases). The V gene's germline CDR1 is KGHDR and CDR2 SFDVKD. The CDR3 runs 12 residues. V lost 5 bases to trimming and J lost 7 bases, with 10 bases between them.

In the case of this clonotype: A much larger clonotype is one base distant, so this may be a read error. The rearrangement links TRBV4-2 to TRBJ2-3; D is undetermined. Trimming took 3 bases from V and 7 from J, leaving 11 bases between them. The CDR3 has 13 residues. Germline CDR1 LGHNA, CDR2 YNFKEQ. CDR3 amino acids: CASSHIGQHTQYF. CDR3 DNA sequence: TGTGCCAGCAGCCATATCGGCCAGCATACGCAGTATTTT.

This clonotype was recorded a few times. The chain joins TRBV7-9 to TRBJ2-7; 10 bases fit TRBD1. Germline V gene lookup returns CDR1 SEHNR and CDR2 FQNEAQ (reference sequence). Unmatched junction bases numbered 6, after V lost 4 bases and J lost 6 bases. The CDR3 extends over 14 amino acids. The CDR3 here is CASSSGTGVCEQYF. The CDR3 coding sequence is TGTGCCAGCAGCTCCGGGACAGGGGTGTGCGAGCAGTACTTC.

The chain uses TRBV7-9 and TRBJ2-3; 14 bases align to TRBD2. The CDR3 spans 19 residues. V lost 5 bases and J lost 0; bases outside the gene matches: 10. Germline V gene data show CDR1 as SEHNR and CDR2 as FQNEAQ (reference sequence). CDR3 sequence (DNA): TGTGCCAGCAGCCATGGCGGACTAGCGGGAGGATATAGCACAGATACGCAGTATTTT. Translated: CASSHGGLAGGYSTDTQYF. The full variable domain, rest sourced from reference TRBV7-9 and TRBJ2-3, is DTGVSQNPRHKITKRGQNVTFRCDPISEHNRLYWYRQTLGQGPEFLTYFQNEAQLEKSRLLSDRFSAERPKGSFSTLEIQRTEQGDSAMYLCASSHGGLAGGYSTDTQYFGPGTRLTVL.

This clonotype was seen at least ten times. CDR3: CSAREALSYGYTF. Here the CDR3 DNA reads TGCAGTGCTAGAGAAGCACTCAGCTATGGCTACACCTTC. V and J are TRBV20-1 and TRBJ1-2; D remains ambiguous. Germline-derived CDR1 and CDR2 are DFQATT and SNEGSKA (reference sequence). The CDR3 has 13 amino acids. Trimming took off 0 bases at V and 4 bases at J, with 9 bases between the two ends.

This clonotype has more than one count but fewer than ten. This chain joins TRBV20-1 and TRBJ1-2; D may be TRBD1 (5 bases). The V gene's germline CDR1 is DFQATT and CDR2 SNEGSKA (reference sequence). The CDR3 length is 12 residues. Trimming removed 6 bases from V and 8 bases from J, with 16 bases in between. The CDR3 protein is CSADRGGIGYTF. Written as DNA, the CDR3 is TGCAGTGCCGACCGGGGCGGGATAGGCTACACCTTC.

This clonotype was detected a few times. J is TRBJ2-7 and V is TRBV4-1; 10 bases line up with TRBD2. The CDR3 spans 15 residues. In germline, CDR1 is MGHRA, CDR2 YSYEKL. The trim removed 6 bases at V and 7 bases at J, leaving 12 bases unmatched. CDR3 amino acids: CASSPRLAGYNEQYF. For the CDR3, the DNA is TGCGCCAGCAGTCCCCGACTAGCGGGCTACAATGAGCAGTACTTC.

In its sample, this clonotype was seen a few times. This chain joins TRBV7-8 and TRBJ1-2; D ambiguous. Trimming took off 5 bases at V and 1 base at J, with 14 bases between the two ends. This CDR3 spans 15 amino acids. Germline V gives CDR1 SGHVS, CDR2 FQNEAQ. DNA for the CDR3: TGTGCCAGCAGCACACTGGACGGAGATAACTATGGCTACACCTTC. Translated: CASSTLDGDNYGYTF.

This clonotype came up many times. The V and J genes are TRBV3-1 and TRBJ2-1, with 7 positions matching TRBD2. With V trimmed by 4 bases and J by 7 bases, 10 bases remained unmatched. The CDR3 contains 15 residues. Germline CDR1 is LGHDT and CDR2 is YNNKEL (reference sequence). CDR3 in amino acids: CASSPPRLAANEQFF. For the CDR3, the DNA is TGTGCCAGCAGCCCTCCGCGACTAGCAGCAAATGAGCAGTTCTTC.

The genes are TRBV6-1 and TRBJ2-1; perhaps TRBD2 as D (6 bases). The V gene's germline CDR1 is MNHNS and CDR2 SASEGT. V was clipped by 8 bases and J by 6 bases, with 26 bases between them. The CDR3 contains 17 residues. CDR3 in amino acids: CASERGRGRAGGNEQFF. As DNA, the CDR3 is TGTGCCAGCGAAAGGGGAAGGGGACGAGCGGGCGGCAATGAGCAGTTCTTC.

The chain employs TRBV21-1 and TRBJ2-3. TRBV21-1 is a documented pseudogene. CDR3 length equals 15 residues. The CDR3, as DNA: TGTGCCAGCAGCACAACCTTAGAGAGCGCAGATACGCAGTATTTT. Translating gives CASSTTLESADTQYF.

This clonotype was seen a few times. The chain is built from TRBV7-9 and TRBJ1-4; tentative D call: TRBD1 (5 bases). Germline CDR1 reads SEHNR; CDR2 reads FQNEAQ (reference sequence). V gave up 2 bases and J gave up 3 bases, with 16 bases separating them. This CDR3 region has 17 residues. The CDR3 here is CASSLWPGRVANEKLFF. CDR3 DNA: TGTGCCAGCAGCTTATGGCCAGGGAGGGTGGCTAATGAAAAACTGTTTTTT.

This clonotype was counted only a few times. J is TRBJ2-3 and V is TRBV20-1; maybe TRBD2 (5 bases). Trimming shortened V by 6 bases and J by 0 bases, and 10 bases separated the two germline ends. Germline assignment: CDR1 DFQATT and CDR2 SNEGSKA (reference sequence). The CDR3 has 13 residues. This chain's CDR3 is CSATRESTDTQYF. Written as DNA, the CDR3 is TGCAGTGCCACGAGGGAAAGCACAGATACGCAGTATTTT.